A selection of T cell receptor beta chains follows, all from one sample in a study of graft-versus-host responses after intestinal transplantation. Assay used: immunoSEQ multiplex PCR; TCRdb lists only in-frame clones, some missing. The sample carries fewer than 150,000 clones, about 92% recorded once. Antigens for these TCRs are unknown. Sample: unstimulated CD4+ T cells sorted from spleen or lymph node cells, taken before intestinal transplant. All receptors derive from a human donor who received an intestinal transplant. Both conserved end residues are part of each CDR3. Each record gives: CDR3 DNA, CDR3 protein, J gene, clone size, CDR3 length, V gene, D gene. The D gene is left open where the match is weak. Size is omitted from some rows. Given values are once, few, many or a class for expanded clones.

CDR3 DNA: TGTGCCAGCAGCTTATACCCGGGGACCCGACAAGAGACCCAGTACTTC
CDR3 protein: CASSLYPGTRQETQYF
J gene: TRBJ2-5
clone size: .
CDR3 length: 16
V gene: TRBV7-7
D gene: .

CDR3 DNA: TGTGCCAGCAGTTACCGCGAACTGGGGCTAGGAAACACCATATATTTT
CDR3 protein: CASSYRELGLGNTIYF
J gene: TRBJ1-3
clone size: few
CDR3 length: 16
V gene: TRBV6-6
D gene: .

CDR3 DNA: TGTGCCTCCCAGGGGGCTAGCGAGTACAATGAGCAGTTCTTC
CDR3 protein: CASQGASEYNEQFF
J gene: TRBJ2-1
clone size: .
CDR3 length: 14
V gene: TRBV11-2
D gene: TRBD1

CDR3 DNA: TGTGCCAGCAAACCGGGACTAGCGGGGGCCGGCTTCTACGAGCAGTACTTC
CDR3 protein: CASKPGLAGAGFYEQYF
J gene: TRBJ2-7
clone size: .
CDR3 length: 17
V gene: TRBV2
D gene: TRBD2

CDR3 DNA: TGTGCCAGCAGCTTCACAGGGGATTACGAGCAGTACTTC
CDR3 protein: CASSFTGDYEQYF
J gene: TRBJ2-7
clone size: .
CDR3 length: 13
V gene: TRBV5-6
D gene: TRBD1

CDR3 DNA: TGTGCCAGCAGTCCGAAAGCGGGGACACAGTTCTTC
CDR3 protein: CASSPKAGTQFF
J gene: TRBJ2-1
clone size: .
CDR3 length: 12
V gene: TRBV28
D gene: .

CDR3 DNA: TGTGCCTGGAGGCTACTAGCCGGGGAGCTGTTTTTT
CDR3 protein: CAWRLLAGELFF
J gene: TRBJ2-2
clone size: .
CDR3 length: 12
V gene: TRBV30
D gene: .

CDR3 DNA: TGTGCCAGCAGTGCTAGCACAGATACGCAGTATTTT
CDR3 protein: CASSASTDTQYF
J gene: TRBJ2-3
clone size: .
CDR3 length: 12
V gene: TRBV6-1
D gene: .

CDR3 DNA: TGTGCCAGCAGCTTGAGGAATTCACCCCTCCACTTT
CDR3 protein: CASSLRNSPLHF
J gene: TRBJ1-6
clone size: once
CDR3 length: 12
V gene: TRBV11-3
D gene: .

CDR3 DNA: TGTGCCAGCAGCTTAGACGGATTGAACACTGAAGCTTTCTTT
CDR3 protein: CASSLDGLNTEAFF
J gene: TRBJ1-1
clone size: .
CDR3 length: 14
V gene: TRBV7-3
D gene: .

CDR3 DNA: TGTGCCAGTAGTTACGGACAGTCTGGAAACACCATATATTTT
CDR3 protein: CASSYGQSGNTIYF
J gene: TRBJ1-3
clone size: .
CDR3 length: 14
V gene: TRBV19
D gene: .

CDR3 DNA: TGTGCCAGCAGCGAAACCGGGGGGTTGGCTTTCTTT
CDR3 protein: CASSETGGLAFF
J gene: TRBJ1-1
clone size: once
CDR3 length: 12
V gene: TRBV7-9
D gene: .

CDR3 DNA: TGTGCCAGTAGTATAATCTCCACAGGGAACACTGAAGCTTTCTTT
CDR3 protein: CASSIISTGNTEAFF
J gene: TRBJ1-1
clone size: .
CDR3 length: 15
V gene: TRBV19
D gene: .

CDR3 DNA: TGTGCCAGTTCCGGCTCGCTGACCCCTAATCAGCCCCAGCATTTT
CDR3 protein: CASSGSLTPNQPQHF
J gene: TRBJ1-5
clone size: .
CDR3 length: 15
V gene: TRBV19
D gene: .

CDR3 DNA: TGTGCCTGGAGTGTTGCTAGTAGGAAGACCCAGTACTTC
CDR3 protein: CAWSVASRKTQYF
J gene: TRBJ2-5
clone size: .
CDR3 length: 13
V gene: TRBV30
D gene: .

CDR3 DNA: TGTGCCAGCAGCAGAGGACTAGCAGGCGATGAGACCCAGTACTTC
CDR3 protein: CASSRGLAGDETQYF
J gene: TRBJ2-5
clone size: .
CDR3 length: 15
V gene: TRBV5-4
D gene: TRBD2

CDR3 DNA: TGTGCCAGCTCACCACTCGCGACAGGGATAACAGATACGCAGTATTTT
CDR3 protein: CASSPLATGITDTQYF
J gene: TRBJ2-3
clone size: few
CDR3 length: 16
V gene: TRBV18
D gene: TRBD1

CDR3 DNA: TGTGCCAGCAGCTTAGCGGGGACCTACAATGAGCAGTTCTTC
CDR3 protein: CASSLAGTYNEQFF
J gene: TRBJ2-1
clone size: once
CDR3 length: 14
V gene: TRBV7-6
D gene: .

CDR3 DNA: TGTGCCAGCAAGGGGGTTGCCGGGGAGCTGTTTTTT
CDR3 protein: CASKGVAGELFF
J gene: TRBJ2-2
clone size: .
CDR3 length: 12
V gene: TRBV6-5
D gene: .

CDR3 DNA: TGTGCCAGCAGTGGGGACTACACAGATACGCAGTATTTT
CDR3 protein: CASSGDYTDTQYF
J gene: TRBJ2-3
clone size: .
CDR3 length: 13
V gene: TRBV2
D gene: TRBD2

CDR3 DNA: TGTGCCATCAGTGAGTCGATAGCCGGGAACCAGAGAGGCTACACCTTC
CDR3 protein: CAISESIAGNQRGYTF
J gene: TRBJ1-2
clone size: .
CDR3 length: 16
V gene: TRBV10-3
D gene: .

CDR3 DNA: TGCGCCAGCAGCCCAAGCCGTTCAGGGCAGGGCAATCAGCCCCAGCATTTT
CDR3 protein: CASSPSRSGQGNQPQHF
J gene: TRBJ1-5
clone size: .
CDR3 length: 17
V gene: TRBV23-1
D gene: .

CDR3 DNA: TGTGCCAGCAGCTCCTGGGGGACAGGGGGAGTCGACGAGCAGTACTTC
CDR3 protein: CASSSWGTGGVDEQYF
J gene: TRBJ2-7
clone size: once
CDR3 length: 16
V gene: TRBV5-6
D gene: TRBD1

CDR3 DNA: TGTGCCAGCTCACCACGAGCATCGTACAATGAGCAGTTCTTC
CDR3 protein: CASSPRASYNEQFF
J gene: TRBJ2-1
clone size: .
CDR3 length: 14
V gene: TRBV18
D gene: .

CDR3 DNA: TGCGCCAGCAGCTTGGGCGCTTCAGATACGCAGTATTTT
CDR3 protein: CASSLGASDTQYF
J gene: TRBJ2-3
clone size: .
CDR3 length: 13
V gene: TRBV5-1
D gene: .

CDR3 DNA: TGTGCCAGCAGGGGACTAGCGGGGACCTACAATGAGCAGTTCTTC
CDR3 protein: CASRGLAGTYNEQFF
J gene: TRBJ2-1
clone size: .
CDR3 length: 15
V gene: TRBV2
D gene: TRBD2

CDR3 DNA: TGTGCCAGCAGTGAAATCGGAGGGAAGACGACCCAGTACTTC
CDR3 protein: CASSEIGGKTTQYF
J gene: TRBJ2-5
clone size: .
CDR3 length: 14
V gene: TRBV6-1
D gene: .

CDR3 DNA: TGCAGCGTTCGAAGACTAGCGACCTCGAAGAGCTCCTACGAGCAGTACTTC
CDR3 protein: CSVRRLATSKSSYEQYF
J gene: TRBJ2-7
clone size: .
CDR3 length: 17
V gene: TRBV29-1
D gene: TRBD2

CDR3 DNA: TGTGCCATCAGTGCCGAGGGGACCGGATATGGCTACACCTTC
CDR3 protein: CAISAEGTGYGYTF
J gene: TRBJ1-2
clone size: .
CDR3 length: 14
V gene: TRBV10-3
D gene: .

CDR3 DNA: TGTGCCAGCAGTTACTCCGTGAACACTGAAGCTTTCTTT
CDR3 protein: CASSYSVNTEAFF
J gene: TRBJ1-1
clone size: .
CDR3 length: 13
V gene: TRBV6-5
D gene: .

CDR3 DNA: TGTGCCAGCAGGGACCAGGGGGCCGGTACGCAGTATTTT
CDR3 protein: CASRDQGAGTQYF
J gene: TRBJ2-3
clone size: .
CDR3 length: 13
V gene: TRBV2
D gene: TRBD1

CDR3 DNA: TGCGCCAGCAGCTTGGAATGGGGACAGGGGTCTCGGTCACCCCTCCACTTT
CDR3 protein: CASSLEWGQGSRSPLHF
J gene: TRBJ1-6
clone size: .
CDR3 length: 17
V gene: TRBV5-1
D gene: TRBD1

CDR3 DNA: TGTGCCAGCTCACCAACCCAAATTTACGAGCAGTACTTC
CDR3 protein: CASSPTQIYEQYF
J gene: TRBJ2-7
clone size: .
CDR3 length: 13
V gene: TRBV18
D gene: .

CDR3 DNA: TGTGCCAGTAACCACGACGGACACGCTAACTATGGCTACACCTTC
CDR3 protein: CASNHDGHANYGYTF
J gene: TRBJ1-2
clone size: .
CDR3 length: 15
V gene: TRBV19
D gene: .

CDR3 DNA: TGCGCCAGCAGCTTGGAGGTGGGGTCCTATAATTCACCCCTCCACTTT
CDR3 protein: CASSLEVGSYNSPLHF
J gene: TRBJ1-6
clone size: once
CDR3 length: 16
V gene: TRBV5-1
D gene: .

CDR3 DNA: TGTGCTAGTGGTTTGGTCCCACGTGCTCCGGACAGGGGTGAGACCCAGTACTTC
CDR3 protein: CASGLVPRAPDRGETQYF
J gene: TRBJ2-5
clone size: .
CDR3 length: 18
V gene: TRBV12-5
D gene: TRBD1

CDR3 DNA: TGTGCCACCAGCATGATGGGGGGGCCCCCGCCCTACGAGCAGTACTTC
CDR3 protein: CATSMMGGPPPYEQYF
J gene: TRBJ2-7
clone size: .
CDR3 length: 16
V gene: TRBV15
D gene: .

CDR3 DNA: TGCAGCGCCCTAGAGGGGGACATAAATAGCAATCAGCCCCAGCATTTT
CDR3 protein: CSALEGDINSNQPQHF
J gene: TRBJ1-5
clone size: .
CDR3 length: 16
V gene: TRBV29-1
D gene: .

CDR3 DNA: TGTGCCAGCAGTGAAGGGGACAGACTCTATGGCTACACCTTC
CDR3 protein: CASSEGDRLYGYTF
J gene: TRBJ1-2
clone size: .
CDR3 length: 14
V gene: TRBV6-5
D gene: TRBD1

CDR3 DNA: TGTGCCAGCAGTTTTTCCGGAGCCAAAAACATTCAGTACTTC
CDR3 protein: CASSFSGAKNIQYF
J gene: TRBJ2-4
clone size: .
CDR3 length: 14
V gene: TRBV27
D gene: .

CDR3 DNA: TGTGCCAGCAGCGGGACGGCAAACTCCTACGAGCAGTACTTC
CDR3 protein: CASSGTANSYEQYF
J gene: TRBJ2-7
clone size: once
CDR3 length: 14
V gene: TRBV9
D gene: .

CDR3 DNA: TGTGCCGGCGGGGTGAACACTGAAGCTTTCTTT
CDR3 protein: CAGGVNTEAFF
J gene: TRBJ1-1
clone size: .
CDR3 length: 11
V gene: TRBV7-9
D gene: .

CDR3 DNA: TGTGCCATCAGTGGGGATCCGGGACTACCCTTATCCGGGGAGCTGTTTTTT
CDR3 protein: CAISGDPGLPLSGELFF
J gene: TRBJ2-2
clone size: .
CDR3 length: 17
V gene: TRBV10-3
D gene: TRBD2

CDR3 DNA: TGTGCCAGCTCCTCGGGAACCACCTATGGCTACACCTTC
CDR3 protein: CASSSGTTYGYTF
J gene: TRBJ1-2
clone size: once
CDR3 length: 13
V gene: TRBV5-4
D gene: .

CDR3 DNA: TGTGCCAGCAGCAAGGGGGGACAATTTTACGAGCAGTACTTC
CDR3 protein: CASSKGGQFYEQYF
J gene: TRBJ2-7
clone size: .
CDR3 length: 14
V gene: TRBV11-2
D gene: .

CDR3 DNA: TGCGCCAGCAGCTCTACAACTACCAGCTCCTACGAGCAGTACTTC
CDR3 protein: CASSSTTTSSYEQYF
J gene: TRBJ2-7
clone size: once
CDR3 length: 15
V gene: TRBV5-1
D gene: .

CDR3 DNA: TGTGCCAGCAGTACCGGGACTAGCACAGATACGCAGTATTTT
CDR3 protein: CASSTGTSTDTQYF
J gene: TRBJ2-3
clone size: .
CDR3 length: 14
V gene: TRBV7-2
D gene: .

CDR3 DNA: TGTGCCATCAGTGAGTCGGTGGACTCCTACAATGAGCAGTTCTTC
CDR3 protein: CAISESVDSYNEQFF
J gene: TRBJ2-1
clone size: .
CDR3 length: 15
V gene: TRBV10-3
D gene: .

CDR3 DNA: TGTGCCAGTAGTAGTCCTGCAGGGGCCCTCTACGAGCAGTACTTC
CDR3 protein: CASSSPAGALYEQYF
J gene: TRBJ2-7
clone size: .
CDR3 length: 15
V gene: TRBV19
D gene: .

CDR3 DNA: TGTGCCAGCAGTGAGGGCTACGAGCAGTACTTC
CDR3 protein: CASSEGYEQYF
J gene: TRBJ2-7
clone size: .
CDR3 length: 11
V gene: TRBV2
D gene: .

CDR3 DNA: TGCGCCAGCAGCCCCCGGGCGAACACCGGGGAGCTGTTTTTT
CDR3 protein: CASSPRANTGELFF
J gene: TRBJ2-2
clone size: .
CDR3 length: 14
V gene: TRBV5-1
D gene: .

CDR3 DNA: TGTGCCAGCAGCGGAGGGGGGCCCGACACCGGGGAGCTGTTTTTT
CDR3 protein: CASSGGGPDTGELFF
J gene: TRBJ2-2
clone size: .
CDR3 length: 15
V gene: TRBV9
D gene: .

CDR3 DNA: TGTGCCTGGACCCCCAGCGTGCAGACCCAGTACTTC
CDR3 protein: CAWTPSVQTQYF
J gene: TRBJ2-5
clone size: .
CDR3 length: 12
V gene: TRBV30
D gene: .

CDR3 DNA: TGCGCCAGCTGGAACAATGGACAGGGTGAGCAGTTCTTC
CDR3 protein: CASWNNGQGEQFF
J gene: TRBJ2-1
clone size: .
CDR3 length: 13
V gene: TRBV5-1
D gene: TRBD1

CDR3 DNA: TGTGCCAGCAGCGCTATAGCGGGGGGAAGCTCCTACAATGAGCAGTTCTTC
CDR3 protein: CASSAIAGGSSYNEQFF
J gene: TRBJ2-1
clone size: .
CDR3 length: 17
V gene: TRBV9
D gene: TRBD2

CDR3 DNA: TGTGCCAGCAGCTTAGCCGACGGGTCCTACGAGCAGTACTTC
CDR3 protein: CASSLADGSYEQYF
J gene: TRBJ2-7
clone size: .
CDR3 length: 14
V gene: TRBV7-7
D gene: .

CDR3 DNA: TGTGCCAGCAGTAGGCTAAATCAGCCCCAGCATTTT
CDR3 protein: CASSRLNQPQHF
J gene: TRBJ1-5
clone size: .
CDR3 length: 12
V gene: TRBV27
D gene: .

CDR3 DNA: TGTGCCAGCAGCGCCCAAAACCAACTAACAGCTAACTATGGCTACACCTTC
CDR3 protein: CASSAQNQLTANYGYTF
J gene: TRBJ1-2
clone size: .
CDR3 length: 17
V gene: TRBV9
D gene: .

CDR3 DNA: TGCGCCAGCAGCCAAGGATTCCGCAGGGGGGTTGCCTACACCTTC
CDR3 protein: CASSQGFRRGVAYTF
J gene: TRBJ1-2
clone size: .
CDR3 length: 15
V gene: TRBV4-1
D gene: TRBD1